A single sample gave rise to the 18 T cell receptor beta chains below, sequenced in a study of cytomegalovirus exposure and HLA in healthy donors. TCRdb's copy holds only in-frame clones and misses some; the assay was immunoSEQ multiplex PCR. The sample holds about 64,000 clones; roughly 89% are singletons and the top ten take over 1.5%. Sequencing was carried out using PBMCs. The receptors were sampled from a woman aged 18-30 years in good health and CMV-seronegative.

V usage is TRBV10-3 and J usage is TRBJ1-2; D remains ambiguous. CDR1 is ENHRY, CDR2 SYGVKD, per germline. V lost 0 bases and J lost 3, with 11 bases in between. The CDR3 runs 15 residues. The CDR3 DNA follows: TGTGCCATCAGTGAGTCGAGTGGCGGATACTATGGCTACACCTTC. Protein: CAISESSGGYYGYTF.

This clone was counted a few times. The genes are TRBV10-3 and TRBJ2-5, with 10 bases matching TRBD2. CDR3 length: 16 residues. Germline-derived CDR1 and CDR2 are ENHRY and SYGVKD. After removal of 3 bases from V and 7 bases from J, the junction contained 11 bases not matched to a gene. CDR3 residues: CAISDGASGSWGTQYF. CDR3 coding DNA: TGTGCCATCAGTGATGGCGCTAGCGGGAGTTGGGGGACCCAGTACTTC.

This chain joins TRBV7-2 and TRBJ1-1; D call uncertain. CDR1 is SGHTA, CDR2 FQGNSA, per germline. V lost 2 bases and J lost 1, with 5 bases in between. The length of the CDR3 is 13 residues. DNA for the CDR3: TGTGCCAGCAGCTTACTCTCGAACACTGAAGCTTTCTTT. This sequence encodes CASSLLSNTEAFF.

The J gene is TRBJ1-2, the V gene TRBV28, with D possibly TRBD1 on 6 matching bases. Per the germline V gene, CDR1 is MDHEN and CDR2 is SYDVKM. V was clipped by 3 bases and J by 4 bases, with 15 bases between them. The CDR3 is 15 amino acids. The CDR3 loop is CASSFGGAGAYGYTF. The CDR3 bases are TGTGCCAGCAGTTTTGGGGGGGCAGGGGCCTATGGCTACACCTTC.

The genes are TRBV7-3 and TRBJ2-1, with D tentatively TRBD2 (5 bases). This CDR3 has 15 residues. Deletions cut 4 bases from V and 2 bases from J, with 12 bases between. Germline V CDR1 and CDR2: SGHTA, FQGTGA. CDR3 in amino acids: CASSYSAVTYNEQFF. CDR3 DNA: TGTGCCAGCAGCTATTCAGCGGTGACCTACAATGAGCAGTTCTTC. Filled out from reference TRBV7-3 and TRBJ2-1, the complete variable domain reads GAGVSQTPSNKVTEKGKYVELRCDPISGHTALYWYRQSLGQGPEFLIYFQGTGAADDSGLPNDRFFAVRPEGSVSTLKIQRTERGDSAVYLCASSYSAVTYNEQFFGPGTRLTVL.

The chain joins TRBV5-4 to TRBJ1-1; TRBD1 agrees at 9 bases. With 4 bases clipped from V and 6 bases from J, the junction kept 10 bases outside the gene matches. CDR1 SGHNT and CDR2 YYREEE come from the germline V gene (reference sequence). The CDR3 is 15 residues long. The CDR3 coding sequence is TGTGCCAGCAGCCCCCGCCGGGACAGGGACTCTGAAGCTTTCTTT. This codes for CASSPRRDRDSEAFF.

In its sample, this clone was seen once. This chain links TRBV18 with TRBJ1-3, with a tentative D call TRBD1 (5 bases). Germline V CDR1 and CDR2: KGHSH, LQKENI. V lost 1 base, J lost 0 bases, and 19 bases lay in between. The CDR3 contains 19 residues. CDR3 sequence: CASSPLYGGGSLSGNTIYF. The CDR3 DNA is TGTGCCAGCTCACCACTTTACGGCGGGGGTTCGCTCTCTGGAAACACCATATATTTT.

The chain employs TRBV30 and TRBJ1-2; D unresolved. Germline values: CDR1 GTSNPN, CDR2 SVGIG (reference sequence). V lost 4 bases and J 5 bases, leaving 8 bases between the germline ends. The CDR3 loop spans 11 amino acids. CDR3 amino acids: CAWIEAYGYTF. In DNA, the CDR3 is TGTGCCTGGATTGAAGCTTATGGCTACACCTTC.

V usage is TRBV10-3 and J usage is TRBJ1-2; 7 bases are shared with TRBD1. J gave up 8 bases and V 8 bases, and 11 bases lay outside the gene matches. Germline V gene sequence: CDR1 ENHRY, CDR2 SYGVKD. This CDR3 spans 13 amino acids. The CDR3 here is CAISGDREGGYTF. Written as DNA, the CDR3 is TGTGCCATCTCAGGCGACAGGGAAGGCGGCTACACCTTC.

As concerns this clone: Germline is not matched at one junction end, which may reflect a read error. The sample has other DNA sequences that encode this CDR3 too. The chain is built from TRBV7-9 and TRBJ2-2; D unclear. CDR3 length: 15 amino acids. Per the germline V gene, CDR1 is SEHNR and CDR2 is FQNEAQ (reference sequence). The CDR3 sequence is CASSLAGPDTGELFF. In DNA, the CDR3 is TGTGCCAGCAGCTTAGCGGGCCCAGACACTGGGGAGCTGTTTTTT.

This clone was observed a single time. The CDR3 DNA is TGTGCCAGCAGCTTGGCCAGGACAAGGCGCTACACCTTC. This encodes CASSLARTRRYTF. The chain has TRBV5-6 and TRBJ1-2; the D gene is possibly TRBD1 (5 bases). The CDR3 runs 13 residues. Germline-derived CDR1 and CDR2 are SGHDT and YYEEEE. V lost 0 bases, J lost 9 bases, and 12 bases lay in between.

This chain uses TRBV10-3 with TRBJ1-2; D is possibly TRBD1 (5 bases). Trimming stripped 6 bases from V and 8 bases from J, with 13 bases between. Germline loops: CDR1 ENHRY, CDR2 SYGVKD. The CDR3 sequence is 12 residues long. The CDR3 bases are TGTGCCATCAGCGAACAGGAGAGGGGCTACACCTTC. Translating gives CAISEQERGYTF.

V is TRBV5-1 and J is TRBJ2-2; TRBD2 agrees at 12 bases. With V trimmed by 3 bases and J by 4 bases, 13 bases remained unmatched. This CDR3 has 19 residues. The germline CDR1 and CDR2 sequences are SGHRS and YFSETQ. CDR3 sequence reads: CASSSPTGGLAGSTGELFF. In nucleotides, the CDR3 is TGCGCCAGCAGCTCCCCGACTGGAGGACTAGCGGGGAGCACCGGGGAGCTGTTTTTT.

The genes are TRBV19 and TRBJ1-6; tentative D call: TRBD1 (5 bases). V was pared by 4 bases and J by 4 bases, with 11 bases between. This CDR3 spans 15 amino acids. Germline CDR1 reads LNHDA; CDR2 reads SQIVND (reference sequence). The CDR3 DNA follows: TGTGCCAGTAGTACTCTGACAGAGTATAATTCACCCCTCCACTTT. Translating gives CASSTLTEYNSPLHF. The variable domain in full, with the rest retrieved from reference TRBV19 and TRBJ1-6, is DGGITQSPKYLFRKEGQNVTLSCEQNLNHDAMYWYRQDPGQGLRLIYYSQIVNDFQKGDIAEGYSVSREKKESFPLTVTSAQKNPTAFYLCASSTLTEYNSPLHFGNGTRLTVT.

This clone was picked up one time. The CDR3 reads CASLGGRSADTQYF. The CDR3 nucleotides read TGTGCCAGCCTCGGCGGGAGATCGGCAGATACGCAGTATTTT. The chain has TRBV2 and TRBJ2-3; 7 nucleotides align to TRBD2. Per the germline V gene, CDR1 is SNHLY and CDR2 is FYNNEI. The CDR3 runs 14 residues. J gave up 4 bases and V 8 bases, and 9 bases lay outside the gene matches.

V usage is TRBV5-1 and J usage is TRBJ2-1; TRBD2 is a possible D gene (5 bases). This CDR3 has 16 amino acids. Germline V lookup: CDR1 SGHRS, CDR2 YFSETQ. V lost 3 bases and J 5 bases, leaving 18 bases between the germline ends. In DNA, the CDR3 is TGCGCCAGCAGCTCCCAGACTACGACACTGAACAATGAGCAGTTCTTC. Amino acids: CASSSQTTTLNNEQFF.

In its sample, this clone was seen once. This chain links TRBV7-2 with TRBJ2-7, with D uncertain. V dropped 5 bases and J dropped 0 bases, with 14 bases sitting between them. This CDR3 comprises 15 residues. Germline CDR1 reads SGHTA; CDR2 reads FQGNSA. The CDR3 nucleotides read TGTGCCAGCAGCCAACGCTTCAGCGTCTCCTACGAGCAGTACTTC. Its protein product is CASSQRFSVSYEQYF.

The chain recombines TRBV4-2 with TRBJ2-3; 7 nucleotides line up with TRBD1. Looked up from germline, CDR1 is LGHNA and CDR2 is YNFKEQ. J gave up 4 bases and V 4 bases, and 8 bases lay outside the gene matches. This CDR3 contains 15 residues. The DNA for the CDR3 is TGTGCCAGCAGCCCATCCGGGACAGAATCAGATACGCAGTATTTT. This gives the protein CASSPSGTESDTQYF.